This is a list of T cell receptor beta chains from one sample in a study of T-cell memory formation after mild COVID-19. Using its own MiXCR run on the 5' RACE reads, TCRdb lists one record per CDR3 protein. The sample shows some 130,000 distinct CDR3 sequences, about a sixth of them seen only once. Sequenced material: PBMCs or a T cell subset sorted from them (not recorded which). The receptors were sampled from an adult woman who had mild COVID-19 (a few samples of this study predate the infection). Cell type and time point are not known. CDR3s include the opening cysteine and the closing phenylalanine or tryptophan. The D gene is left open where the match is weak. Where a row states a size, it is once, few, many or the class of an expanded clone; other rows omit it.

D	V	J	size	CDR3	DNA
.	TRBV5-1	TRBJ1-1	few	CASSLGGTREQRTEAFF	TGCGCCAGCAGCTTGGGCGGGACACGGGAGCAACGCACTGAAGCTTTCTTT
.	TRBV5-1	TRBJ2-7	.	CASSLAVERYEQYF	TGCGCCAGCAGCTTGGCTGTTGAGCGGTACGAGCAGTACTTC
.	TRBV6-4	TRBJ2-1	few	CASSDSSVTYNEQFF	TGTGCCAGCAGTGACTCTAGCGTGACCTACAATGAGCAGTTCTTC
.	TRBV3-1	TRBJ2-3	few	CASSQPKKRGDTQYF	TGTGCCAGCAGCCAACCCAAAAAACGGGGAGATACGCAGTATTTT
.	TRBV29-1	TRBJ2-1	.	CSVEGGEGTYNEQFF	TGCAGCGTTGAAGGGGGCGAAGGAACCTACAATGAGCAGTTCTTC
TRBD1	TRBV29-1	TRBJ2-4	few	CSVRTGTLKNIQYF	TGCAGCGTACGGACAGGGACGCTCAAAAACATTCAGTACTTC
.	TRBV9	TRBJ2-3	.	CASSHGATSTDTQYF	TGTGCCAGCAGCCACGGGGCGACTAGCACAGATACGCAGTATTTT
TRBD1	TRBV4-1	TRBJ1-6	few	CASSQGWATGINNSPLHF	TGCGCCAGCAGCCAAGGTTGGGCGACAGGGATAAATAATTCACCCCTCCACTTT
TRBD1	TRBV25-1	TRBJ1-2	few	CASSGDRGRVIYGYTF	TGTGCCAGCAGTGGGGACAGGGGACGGGTAATTTATGGCTACACCTTC
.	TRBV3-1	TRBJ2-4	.	CASSHRQGLAKNIQYF	TGTGCCAGCAGCCACCGACAGGGACTAGCCAAAAACATTCAGTACTTC
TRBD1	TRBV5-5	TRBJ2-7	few	CASSLTLTGRNEQYF	TGTGCCAGCAGCTTGACCCTGACAGGGCGGAACGAGCAGTACTTC
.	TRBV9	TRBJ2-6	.	CASSVGVGRGPTYSGANVLTF	TGTGCCAGCAGCGTAGGAGTCGGCAGGGGACCCACCTACTCTGGGGCCAACGTCCTGACTTTC
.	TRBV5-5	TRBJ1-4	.	CASTRGTANEKLFF	TGTGCCAGCACTAGGGGTACGGCTAATGAAAAACTGTTTTTT
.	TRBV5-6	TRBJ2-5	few	CASSDGSAQYF	TGTGCCAGCAGCGACGGATCTGCCCAGTACTTC
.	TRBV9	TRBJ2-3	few	CASSVGVADTQYF	TGTGCCAGCAGCGTAGGAGTCGCAGATACGCAGTATTTT